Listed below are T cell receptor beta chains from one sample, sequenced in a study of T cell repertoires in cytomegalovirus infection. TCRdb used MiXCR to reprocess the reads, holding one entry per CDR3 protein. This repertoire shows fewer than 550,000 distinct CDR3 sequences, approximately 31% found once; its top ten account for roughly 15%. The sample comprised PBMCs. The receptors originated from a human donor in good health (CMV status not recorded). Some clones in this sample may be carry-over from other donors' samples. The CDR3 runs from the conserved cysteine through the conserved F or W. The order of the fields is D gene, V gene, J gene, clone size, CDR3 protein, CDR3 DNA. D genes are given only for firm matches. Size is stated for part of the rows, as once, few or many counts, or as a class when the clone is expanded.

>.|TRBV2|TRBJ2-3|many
CASGFYTDTQYF
TGTGCCAGCGGGTTCTACACAGATACGCAGTATTTT
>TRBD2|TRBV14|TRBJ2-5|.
CASSEGPAGGQETQYF
TGTGCCAGCAGCGAAGGACCAGCGGGGGGTCAAGAGACCCAGTACTTC
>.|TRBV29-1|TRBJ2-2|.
CSVEAAGELFF
TGCAGCGTTGAAGCGGCCGGGGAGCTGTTTTTT
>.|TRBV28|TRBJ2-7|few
CASRPDNYEQYF
TGTGCCAGCAGGCCGGACAACTACGAGCAGTACTTC
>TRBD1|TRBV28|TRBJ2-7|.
CASSLAERQGLGYEQYF
TGTGCCAGCAGTTTAGCGGAAAGACAGGGTTTAGGTTACGAGCAGTACTTC
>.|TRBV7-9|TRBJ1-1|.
CASSLVPGRNNEAFF
TGTGCCAGCAGCTTGGTGCCGGGCAGAAATAATGAAGCTTTCTTT
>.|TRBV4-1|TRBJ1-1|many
CASSYQGMGRPEAFF
TGCGCCAGCAGCTATCAAGGGATGGGGCGCCCTGAAGCTTTCTTT
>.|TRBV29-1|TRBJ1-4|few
CSVPGDFNEKLFF
TGCAGCGTCCCCGGGGACTTTAATGAAAAACTGTTTTTT
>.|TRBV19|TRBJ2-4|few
CASSIWTDRFQAKNIQYF
TGTGCCAGTAGTATTTGGACAGACCGCTTCCAAGCCAAAAACATTCAGTACTTC
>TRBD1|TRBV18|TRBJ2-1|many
CASSPPTDRRNNEQFF
TGTGCCAGCTCACCACCGACGGACAGGCGGAACAATGAGCAGTTCTTC
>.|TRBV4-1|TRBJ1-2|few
CASSQDAAANGYTF
TGCGCCAGCAGCCAAGATGCGGCAGCAAATGGCTACACCTTC
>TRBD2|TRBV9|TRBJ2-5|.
CASSATGTSIETQYF
TGTGCCAGCAGCGCAACAGGGACTAGTATTGAGACCCAGTACTTC
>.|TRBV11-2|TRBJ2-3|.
CASSLEEPSDTQYF
TGTGCCAGCAGCTTAGAGGAGCCGTCGGATACGCAGTATTTT
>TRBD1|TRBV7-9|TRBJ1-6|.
CASITIDLRTGLGSPLHF
TGTGCCAGCATCACGATAGACCTCCGGACAGGATTAGGTTCACCCCTCCACTTT
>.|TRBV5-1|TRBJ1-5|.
CASSWDGTLNQPQHF
TGCGCCAGCAGCTGGGACGGGACTCTCAATCAGCCCCAGCATTTT
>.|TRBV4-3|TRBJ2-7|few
CASSQDRGHTYEQYF
TGCGCCAGCAGCCAAGATAGGGGACACACCTACGAGCAGTACTTC
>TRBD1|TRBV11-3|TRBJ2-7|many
CASSPKFGQGYEQYF
TGTGCCAGCAGCCCTAAATTCGGACAGGGCTACGAGCAGTACTTC
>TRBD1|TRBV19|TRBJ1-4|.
CASSIGGTATATNEKLFF
TGTGCCAGTAGTATTGGTGGGACAGCCACCGCAACTAATGAAAAACTGTTTTTT
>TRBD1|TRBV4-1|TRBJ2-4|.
CASSQTSDRNIQYF
TGCGCCAGCAGCCAAACCTCGGACAGGAACATTCAGTACTTC
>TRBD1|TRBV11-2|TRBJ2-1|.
CASSSRGLGVNEQFF
TGTGCCAGCAGCAGCAGGGGGCTCGGGGTGAATGAGCAGTTCTTC
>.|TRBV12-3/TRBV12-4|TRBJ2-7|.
CASSQNVDRSYAQYF
TGTGCCAGCAGCCAAAACGTAGACAGGTCCTACGCGCAGTACTTC
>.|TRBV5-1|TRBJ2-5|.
CASSANIRETQYF
TGCGCCAGCAGCGCAAACATCAGGGAGACCCAGTACTTC
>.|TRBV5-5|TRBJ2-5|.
CASSFGPNGETQYF
TGTGCCAGCAGCTTCGGGCCGAACGGAGAGACCCAGTACTTC
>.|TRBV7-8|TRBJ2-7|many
CASSSWATSYEQYF
TGTGCCAGCAGCTCCTGGGCAACCTCCTACGAGCAGTACTTC
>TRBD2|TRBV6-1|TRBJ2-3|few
CASSQAGARADTQYF
TGTGCCAGCAGCCAAGCGGGGGCTAGGGCAGATACGCAGTATTTT
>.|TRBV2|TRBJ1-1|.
CASRRATEAFF
TGTGCCAGCAGGAGGGCAACTGAAGCTTTCTTT
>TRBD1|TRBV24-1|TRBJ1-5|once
CATSDTGDRQPQHF
TGTGCCACCAGTGATACAGGGGATCGCCAGCCCCAGCATTTT
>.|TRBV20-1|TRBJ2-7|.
CSARDWKGKSYEQYF
TGCAGTGCTAGAGATTGGAAGGGGAAGTCCTACGAGCAGTACTTC
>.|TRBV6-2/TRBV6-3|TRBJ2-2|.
CASRVLSFVGELFF
TGTGCCAGCAGAGTCCTTTCCTTTGTCGGGGAGCTGTTTTTT
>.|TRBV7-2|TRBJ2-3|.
CASSLAAQVRTDTQYF
TGTGCCAGCAGCTTAGCCGCCCAGGTCCGCACAGATACGCAGTATTTT
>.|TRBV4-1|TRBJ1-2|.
CASSQDSPLWGNYGYTF
TGCGCCAGCAGCCAAGATAGTCCCCTCTGGGGGAACTATGGCTACACCTTC
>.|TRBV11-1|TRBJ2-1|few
CASTDIRQGNEQFF
TGTGCCAGCACCGACATTCGGCAGGGCAATGAGCAGTTCTTC
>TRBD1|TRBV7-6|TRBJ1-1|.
CASSLSLSQPRDRGPNTEAFF
TGTGCCAGCAGCCTATCCTTATCCCAACCGCGGGACAGGGGACCGAACACTGAAGCTTTCTTT
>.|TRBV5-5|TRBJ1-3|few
CASSLRVRGQSGNTIYF
TGTGCCAGCAGCCTGAGGGTACGGGGTCAAAGTGGAAACACCATATATTTT
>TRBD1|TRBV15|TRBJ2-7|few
CATSREPLGDRSSYEQYF
TGTGCCACCAGCAGAGAGCCCCTAGGGGACAGGAGCTCCTACGAGCAGTACTTC
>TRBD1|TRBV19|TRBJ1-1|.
CASSILLGQGGTEAFF
TGTGCCAGTAGTATTCTCCTGGGACAGGGGGGTACTGAAGCTTTCTTT
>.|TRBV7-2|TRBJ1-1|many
CASSLRGRQVGNTEAFF
TGTGCCAGCAGCTTACGGGGGCGGCAAGTTGGGAATACTGAAGCTTTCTTT
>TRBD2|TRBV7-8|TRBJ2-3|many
CASSSPNTIGLAELTDTQYF
TGTGCCAGCAGCTCCCCCAACACCATCGGACTAGCGGAGCTGACAGATACGCAGTATTTT
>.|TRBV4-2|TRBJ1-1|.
CASSQVGDTEAFF
TGTGCCAGCAGCCAAGTCGGAGACACTGAAGCTTTCTTT
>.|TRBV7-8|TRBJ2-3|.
CASSLSARGDTQYF
TGTGCCAGCAGCTTATCGGCTCGGGGGGATACGCAGTATTTT
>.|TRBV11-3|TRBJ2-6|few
CASSLNTGLSGANVLTF
TGTGCCAGCAGCCTTAACACGGGCCTCTCTGGGGCCAACGTCCTGACTTTC
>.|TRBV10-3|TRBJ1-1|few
CAIRAGTRNTEAFF
TGTGCCATCAGGGCCGGGACAAGAAACACTGAAGCTTTCTTT
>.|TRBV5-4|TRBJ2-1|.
CASSLVRGSASYNEQFF
TGTGCCAGCAGCTTGGTACGGGGTTCGGCCTCCTACAATGAGCAGTTCTTC
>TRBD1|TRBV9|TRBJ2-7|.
CASSSRDRAGEQYF
TGTGCCAGCAGCTCCCGGGACAGGGCAGGCGAGCAGTACTTC
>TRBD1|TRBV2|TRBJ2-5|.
CASSGNRGQETQYF
TGTGCCAGCAGTGGAAACAGGGGGCAAGAGACCCAGTACTTC
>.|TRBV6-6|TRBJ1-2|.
CASSLDSRYGYTF
TGTGCCAGCAGTTTAGACTCGCGCTATGGCTACACCTTC
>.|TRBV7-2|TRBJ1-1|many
CASSLKDTEAFF
TGTGCCAGCAGCTTAAAGGACACTGAAGCTTTCTTT
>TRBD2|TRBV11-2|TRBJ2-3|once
CASSLPRRGDTDTQYF
TGTGCCAGCAGCTTACCCCGGCGGGGGGACACAGATACGCAGTATTTT
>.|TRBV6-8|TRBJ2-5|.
CASSILARARETQYF
TGTGCCAGCAGTATACTCGCCCGGGCCCGTGAGACCCAGTACTTC
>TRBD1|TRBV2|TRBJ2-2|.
CASKDRAVGELFF
TGTGCCAGCAAGGACAGGGCCGTCGGGGAGCTGTTTTTT
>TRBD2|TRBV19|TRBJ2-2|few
CASSISGGNTGELFF
TGTGCCAGTAGTATCAGCGGGGGGAACACCGGGGAGCTGTTTTTT
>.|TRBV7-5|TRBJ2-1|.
CISVPEAYKFCNYNEQFF
.